This is a list of T cell receptor beta chains from one sample in a study of cytomegalovirus exposure and HLA in healthy donors. TCRdb's table, derived via immunoSEQ multiplex PCR, lists solely in-frame clones and lacks some. This table holds around 150,000 clones, approximately 80% found once. The sample comprised PBMCs. The source is a man aged 25 to 45 in good health and CMV-seronegative. Each CDR3 is given without its conserved first and last residue.

cdr3_length	v_call	j_call	cdr3_aa
14	TRBV6-5	TRBJ2-7	ASSYSLRAGVYEQY
14	TRBV6-5	TRBJ2-3	ASSYSPGQGTDTQY
12	TRBV5-1	TRBJ2-7	ASSSQTASYEQY
15	TRBV7-8	TRBJ1-4	ASSLVAWTGWGEKLF
12	TRBV19	TRBJ1-5	ASSPGQGSQPQH
14	TRBV2	TRBJ1-5	ASSVDRTLGNQPQH
12	TRBV28	TRBJ2-7	ASSPGRAGYEQY
14	TRBV27	TRBJ2-7	ASRQRLGKILYEQY
13	TRBV16	TRBJ2-7	ASSPPGQGGSEQY
14	TRBV6-1	TRBJ2-3	ASSELGGTGTDTQY
15	TRBV19	TRBJ2-4	ASSMDLAGGAKNIQY
12	TRBV5-6	TRBJ1-2	ASRLTGPYYGYT
15	TRBV14	TRBJ1-2	ASSQVASRDLLYGYT
13	TRBV2	TRBJ1-1	ASSEGDRFFTEAF
15	TRBV5-4	TRBJ2-1	ASSLRGGANFYNEQF
13	TRBV2	TRBJ2-2	ASRGLAGRGGELF
11	TRBV6-4	TRBJ1-3	ASSETEGNTIY
15	TRBV5-4	TRBJ1-2	ASSSGGRTGANYGYT
11	TRBV7-3	TRBJ2-5	ASSLGGRETQY
14	TRBV6-1	TRBJ2-6	ASSARQGAGANVLT
12	TRBV4-1	TRBJ2-7	ASSETSGTYEQY
11	TRBV2	TRBJ1-1	ASRQDLNTEAF
12	TRBV5-1	TRBJ2-5	ASSISGSGETQY
14	TRBV11-2	TRBJ1-4	ASSLAFRATNEKLF
14	TRBV6-1	TRBJ2-4	ASSEAPGQGKNIQY
14	TRBV27	TRBJ2-3	ASSLTSGSGIDTQY
15	TRBV18	TRBJ1-5	ASSQGQGAGSNQPQH
12	TRBV12-5	TRBJ1-1	ASGLWDGSTEAF
11	TRBV19	TRBJ1-1	ASSIAVNTEAF
17	TRBV4-1	TRBJ1-4	ASSLRRTGQGLANEKLF
14	TRBV7-9	TRBJ2-1	ASSPARADTRNEQF
15	TRBV5-4	TRBJ2-3	ASSLRLAGDRTDTQY
13	TRBV19	TRBJ1-2	ASSAWDSKDYGYT
12	TRBV6-5	TRBJ2-1	ASSWTGDYNEQF
11	TRBV29-1	TRBJ2-7	SVEGQGQSEQY
11	TRBV29-1	TRBJ2-1	SVEGRRYNEQF
11	TRBV6-6	TRBJ2-3	ASDRDTTDTQY
14	TRBV4-1	TRBJ1-5	ASSQLTGERRQPQH
15	TRBV7-6	TRBJ2-3	ASSLTGLAGLGDTQY
14	TRBV5-1	TRBJ2-2	ASSLTGLADTGELF
12	TRBV30	TRBJ1-4	AWSWTGPLEKLF
13	TRBV2	TRBJ2-1	ASSESGRSTGEQF
12	TRBV28	TRBJ1-5	ASRSGGAGQPQH
13	TRBV6-1	TRBJ1-5	ASSESRQGNQPQH
12	TRBV6-5	TRBJ2-3	ASSLGQGTDTQY
10	TRBV7-9	TRBJ2-1	ASSRQDNEQF
15	TRBV7-3	TRBJ2-6	ASSSQGSLAGANVLT
13	TRBV11-2	TRBJ2-7	ASSLSSGTSYEQY
12	TRBV5-1	TRBJ2-7	ASSLMGQVYEQY
13	TRBV7-2	TRBJ2-3	ASSPGGISTDTQY
14	TRBV11-3	TRBJ2-1	ASSLWGDPSYNEQF
11	TRBV28	TRBJ1-2	ASSDYRGYGYT
13	TRBV11-2	TRBJ1-2	ASSSDRVFWYGYT
11	TRBV5-1	TRBJ2-5	ASSLQGTETQY
11	TRBV2	TRBJ2-7	ASSVGRANEQY
15	TRBV11-1	TRBJ2-2	ASSRRLAGVNTGELF
14	TRBV4-1	TRBJ2-7	ASSQAEAGGLYEQY
14	TRBV15	TRBJ2-3	ATSPRAGQGADTQY